Shown below are 13 T cell receptor beta chains from a single sample sequenced in a study of blood T cell repertoires in COVID-19. TCRdb keeps only in-frame clones here, not all; method: immunoSEQ multiplex PCR. The sample yields under 95,000 clones, 87% seen once. The sequencing sample was made of peripheral blood. Source of these receptors: a woman older than 75 with acute or convalescent COVID-19.

The chain links TRBV6-2 or TRBV6-3 to TRBJ2-7; possible D gene TRBD1, 5 bases. The germline CDR1 and CDR2 sequences are MNHEY and SVGEGT. This CDR3 region has 13 residues. Between the trimmed V and J ends, which lost 2 bases and 6 bases, there was a span of 11 bases. CDR3 residues: CASSYLGVREQYF. CDR3 nucleotides: TGTGCCAGCAGTTACCTAGGGGTACGCGAGCAGTACTTC.

This rearrangement joins TRBV19 to TRBJ1-2; D is possibly TRBD1 (6 bases). The CDR3 runs 14 residues. Trimming removed 8 bases from V and 2 bases from J, with 15 bases in between. Germline-derived CDR1 and CDR2 are LNHDA and SQIVND (reference sequence). The DNA of the CDR3 is TGTGCCAGTCGACAAGGGGGATCAAACTATGGCTACACCTTC. Translated: CASRQGGSNYGYTF. Full variable domain (rest looked up from reference TRBV19 and TRBJ1-2): DGGITQSPKYLFRKEGQNVTLSCEQNLNHDAMYWYRQDPGQGLRLIYYSQIVNDFQKGDIAEGYSVSREKKESFPLTVTSAQKNPTAFYLCASRQGGSNYGYTFGSGTRLTVV.

This clone was found a few times. This chain connects TRBV2 to TRBJ1-5; 10 nucleotides line up with TRBD1. Germline assignment: CDR1 SNHLY and CDR2 FYNNEI. Unmatched junction bases numbered 14, after V lost 9 bases and J lost 9 bases. The CDR3 length is 15 residues. CDR3 loop: CASRGDRGSVPPQHF. The CDR3 DNA is TGTGCCAGTCGAGGGGACAGGGGTTCGGTTCCGCCCCAGCATTTT.

V is TRBV4-2 and J is TRBJ2-1; 7 bases are a match to TRBD2. Trimming cost V 0 bases and J 1 base; bases outside gene matches: 6. The germline CDR1 and CDR2 sequences are LGHNA and YNFKEQ. CDR3 length: 17 residues. The CDR3 sequence: CASSQDHLAASYNEQFF. As DNA, the CDR3 is TGTGCCAGCAGCCAAGATCACCTAGCGGCATCCTACAATGAGCAGTTCTTC.

The rearrangement links TRBV19 to TRBJ2-7; TRBD1 aligns across 8 bases. Germline CDR1 is LNHDA and CDR2 is SQIVND (reference sequence). Trimming cost V 4 bases and J 7 bases; bases outside gene matches: 15. The CDR3 is 16 amino acids. The CDR3 DNA sequence: TGTGCCAGTAGTAGAACTGGACAGGGCAATTGGGAGGAGCAGTACTTC. Translation gives CASSRTGQGNWEEQYF.

Only a few counts were recorded for this clone. This chain uses TRBV30 with TRBJ2-3, with 15 positions matching TRBD2. V dropped 1 base and J dropped 6; count of bases not matched to a gene: 2. Germline values: CDR1 GTSNPN, CDR2 SVGIG (reference sequence). The CDR3 length is 15 residues. Written as DNA, the CDR3 is TGTGCCTGGAGTGCCGGACTAGCGGGAGGGGATACGCAGTATTTT. Translating it yields CAWSAGLAGGDTQYF. Filled out from reference TRBV30 and TRBJ2-3, the complete variable domain reads SQTIHQWPATLVQPVGSPLSLECTVEGTSNPNLYWYRQAAGRGLQLLFYSVGIGQISSEVPQNLSASRPQDRQFILSSKKLLLSDSGFYLCAWSAGLAGGDTQYFGPGTRLTVL.

This chain uses TRBV4-3 with TRBJ2-6; a weak D match, TRBD2 (7 bases). Germline V CDR1 and CDR2: LGHNA, YSLEER. This CDR3 spans 19 amino acids. Trimming removed 5 bases from V and 0 bases from J, with 20 bases in between. CDR3 coding DNA: TGCGCCAGCAGCGGGAGAGGGGGGGCCGACAACTCTGGGGCCAACGTCCTGACTTTC. This sequence encodes CASSGRGGADNSGANVLTF.

This chain connects TRBV7-9 to TRBJ2-7; TRBD1 agrees at 10 bases. Trimming cost V 2 bases and J 2 bases; bases outside gene matches: 6. This CDR3 is 16 amino acids long. Germline lookup yields CDR1 SEHNR and CDR2 FQNEAQ (reference sequence). The CDR3 is CASSLLRDRGTYEQYF. In DNA form, the CDR3 reads TGTGCCAGCAGCTTACTCCGGGACAGGGGAACCTACGAGCAGTACTTC.

The rearrangement joins TRBV5-1 to TRBJ2-2; possibly TRBD1 for D (5 bases). The CDR3 loop spans 14 amino acids. Looked up from germline, CDR1 is SGHRS and CDR2 is YFSETQ. Trimming took 1 base from V and 4 from J, leaving 8 bases between them. This CDR3 is CASSLKGSTGELFF. The CDR3 DNA reads as TGCGCCAGCAGCTTGAAGGGGTCCACCGGGGAGCTGTTTTTT.

The chain employs TRBV6-5 and TRBJ2-7; TRBD2 is a possible D gene (6 bases). In germline, CDR1 is MNHEY, CDR2 SVGAGI. Trimming shortened V by 8 bases and J by 5 bases, and 22 bases separated the two germline ends. This CDR3 has 15 amino acids. The chain's CDR3 is CASHLAGLGADEQYF. The CDR3, as DNA: TGTGCCAGCCACCTTGCGGGACTGGGTGCCGACGAGCAGTACTTC.

The chain recombines TRBV5-8 with TRBJ1-1; D perhaps matches TRBD1 (5 bases). The length of the CDR3 is 11 residues. Germline lookup yields CDR1 SGHTS and CDR2 YDEGEE. V lost 3 bases to trimming and J lost 8 bases, with 8 bases between them. The CDR3 here is CASSSYREAFF. The CDR3 nucleotides are TGTGCCAGCAGCTCCTACAGGGAAGCTTTCTTT. Full variable domain (outside the CDR3, taken from reference TRBV5-8 and TRBJ1-1): EAGVTQSPTHLIKTRGQQATLRCSPISGHTSVYWYQQALGLGLQFLLWYDEGEERNRGNFPPRFSGRQFPNYSSELNVNALELEDSALYLCASSSYREAFFGQGTRLTVV.

The chain uses TRBV30 and TRBJ2-1; 7 nucleotides align to TRBD2. CDR1 and CDR2 (germline): GTSNPN, SVGIG (reference sequence). V shed 2 bases, J shed 4 bases, and the junction held 11 bases outside the gene matches. CDR3 size: 16 residues. CDR3 amino acids: CAWSLALGGGYNEQFF. In DNA form, the CDR3 reads TGTGCCTGGAGTCTTGCTTTAGGCGGGGGATACAATGAGCAGTTCTTC.

This clone showed up just a few times. The genes are TRBV30 and TRBJ2-1; 10 nucleotides match TRBD2. This CDR3 comprises 17 residues. Germline lookup yields CDR1 GTSNPN and CDR2 SVGIG (reference sequence). V lost 1 base, J lost 7 bases, and 13 bases stayed unmatched. CDR3 sequence: CAWSATDGSGRLNEQFF. The CDR3 region has the DNA TGTGCCTGGAGTGCGACTGATGGTAGCGGGAGGTTGAATGAGCAGTTCTTC.